These 13 T cell receptor beta chains were all obtained from the same sample, sequenced in a study of cytomegalovirus exposure and HLA in healthy donors. PCR employed 60 Vbeta and 13 Jbeta primers. The assay was immunoSEQ multiplex PCR, and TCRdb's table has in-frame clones only and misses some. The sample table includes 100,000 to 150,000 clones. Sequenced: PBMCs. The receptor source for this set is a woman aged 40 to 49 in good health and CMV-seronegative.

The rearrangement links TRBV11-2 to TRBJ2-1; 13 bases agree with TRBD2. The trim removed 5 bases at V and 5 bases at J, leaving 6 bases unmatched. The CDR3 runs 16 residues. The V gene's germline CDR1 is SGHAT and CDR2 FQNNGV. The CDR3 loop reads CASSPLGLAGNNEQFF. Here the CDR3 DNA reads TGTGCCAGCAGCCCTTTGGGACTAGCGGGGAACAATGAGCAGTTCTTC.

The rearrangement uses TRBV7-2 and TRBJ1-4, with TRBD1 matching 8 bases. Unmatched junction bases numbered 5, after V lost 0 bases and J lost 5 bases. This CDR3 region has 16 residues. The germline V gene encodes CDR1 SGHTA and CDR2 FQGNSA. Here the CDR3 DNA reads TGTGCCAGCAGCTTAGCTGTCAGGGGGCGGAATGAAAAACTGTTTTTT. Its protein is CASSLAVRGRNEKLFF.

CDR3 DNA sequence: TGCGCCAGCAGCCAAGGGACAGGGCAAGATACGCAGTATTTT. Encoded protein: CASSQGTGQDTQYF. The chain employs TRBV5-1 and TRBJ2-3; 9 bases are a match to TRBD1. The CDR3 has 14 amino acids. Unmatched junction bases numbered 5, after V lost 4 bases and J lost 5 bases. Germline CDR1 is SGHRS and CDR2 is YFSETQ. Full variable domain (outside the CDR3, taken from reference TRBV5-1 and TRBJ2-3): KAGVTQTPRYLIKTRGQQVTLSCSPISGHRSVSWYQQTPGQGLQFLFEYFSETQRNKGNFPGRFSGRQFSNSRSEMNVSTLELGDSALYLCASSQGTGQDTQYFGPGTRLTVL.

The chain carries TRBV6-5 and TRBJ1-1; tentative D call: TRBD1 (5 bases). Germline V gene sequence: CDR1 MNHEY, CDR2 SVGAGI. The ends were cut back, 6 bases at V and 0 bases at J, with 11 bases in the middle. The CDR3 consists of 14 residues. The CDR3 here is CASRADRMNTEAFF. CDR3 coding DNA: TGTGCCAGCAGGGCCGACAGAATGAACACTGAAGCTTTCTTT.

V is TRBV19 and J is TRBJ2-7; the match to TRBD2 covers 13 bases. There are 16 residues in the CDR3. CDR1 LNHDA and CDR2 SQIVND come from the germline V gene (reference sequence). V was clipped by 4 bases and J by 6 bases; unmatched bases: 9. The chain's CDR3 is CASSTGLAGAAIEQYF. CDR3 coding DNA: TGTGCCAGTAGTACCGGACTAGCGGGGGCGGCGATCGAGCAGTACTTC.

This sequence joins TRBV11-2 and TRBJ1-1, with D possibly matching TRBD1 (6 bases). The CDR3 runs to 15 residues. Germline CDR1 reads SGHAT; CDR2 reads FQNNGV. Trimming cost V 2 bases and J 5 bases, with 15 bases left between them. The CDR3 region is CASSLYLRDKTEAFF. The CDR3 DNA reads as TGTGCCAGCAGCTTATATCTCCGGGACAAAACTGAAGCTTTCTTT.

This sequence joins TRBV7-3 and TRBJ2-1, with 9 bases aligning to TRBD1. V lost 5 bases and J lost 6; bases outside the gene matches: 8. The CDR3 extends over 15 amino acids. CDR1 and CDR2 (germline): SGHTA, FQGTGA. The chain's CDR3 is CASSLPGTGRNEQFF. CDR3 coding DNA: TGTGCCAGCAGCCTCCCTGGGACAGGGCGCAATGAGCAGTTCTTC.

The rearrangement links TRBV19 to TRBJ2-2; TRBD1 matches at 8 bases. With V trimmed by 6 bases and J by 3 bases, 3 bases remained unmatched. In germline, CDR1 is LNHDA, CDR2 SQIVND (reference sequence). The CDR3 covers 14 residues. The CDR3 reads CASRGQADTGELFF. CDR3 bases: TGTGCCAGTAGGGGACAGGCGGACACCGGGGAGCTGTTTTTT.

The gene calls are TRBV29-1 and TRBJ1-4; no clear D gene. CDR1 is SQVTM and CDR2 is ANQGSEA in the germline V gene. The CDR3 runs 13 residues. V lost 7 bases, J lost 0 bases, and 9 bases lay in between. In nucleotides, the CDR3 is TGCAGCGCGCGATTATCAACTAATGAAAAACTGTTTTTT. Its protein product is CSARLSTNEKLFF.

The chain combines TRBV5-1 with TRBJ2-6; tentative D call: TRBD1 (6 bases). The V gene's germline CDR1 is SGHRS and CDR2 YFSETQ. This CDR3 comprises 14 residues. Between the trimmed V and J ends, which lost 2 bases and 8 bases, there was a span of 11 bases. In nucleotides, the CDR3 is TGCGCCAGCAGCTTAGGGGGAGTGACCAACGTCCTGACTTTC. Protein sequence: CASSLGGVTNVLTF.

J is TRBJ2-7 and V is TRBV28; 7 bases are shared with TRBD1. Germline V gene data show CDR1 as MDHEN and CDR2 as SYDVKM. This CDR3 region has 12 residues. With V trimmed by 6 bases and J by 4 bases, 3 bases remained unmatched. CDR3 loop: CASSPDRYEQYV. The DNA of the CDR3 is TGTGCCAGCAGCCCGGACAGGTACGAGCAGTACGTC.

V gene TRBV6-6 combines with J gene TRBJ2-7, with 10 bases fitting TRBD2. The CDR3 is 15 amino acids. CDR1 is MNHNY, CDR2 SVGAGI, per germline (reference sequence). J was trimmed by 1 base and V by 6 bases; bases with no gene match: 6. The CDR3 here is CASSSPGLASYEQYF. In DNA, the CDR3 is TGTGCCAGCAGCTCCCCGGGACTAGCGTCCTACGAGCAGTACTTC.

The chain joins TRBV5-6 to TRBJ2-7, with D maybe TRBD1 (6 bases). The germline V gene encodes CDR1 SGHDT and CDR2 YYEEEE. This CDR3 contains 17 residues. V was cut by 3 bases and J by 2 bases, with 21 bases left in between. The CDR3 DNA is TGTGCCAGCAGCTCAAAAATTGGGTGGGACACCCCCTACGAGCAGTACTTC. Translation gives CASSSKIGWDTPYEQYF.